One T cell receptor beta chain is described in this entry. Antigen specificity is unknown. The data originate from a study of blood T cells in healthy people across ages. Notes on the study in general: Long-lived donors had more naive CD4+ cells and higher diversity than aged donors. Per-million-T-cell TCR beta diversity fell roughly linearly with age.

Using a J-beta primer mix together with a sample-barcoded 5' primer, a second PCR was run for 7 to 11 cycles. TCRdb re-derived calls from the 5' RACE reads in MiXCR, one entry per CDR3 protein. The table has some 1.4 million distinct CDR3 sequences, about 40% seen once. V shed 5 bases and J shed 0 bases, with 7 bases lying between them. CDR1 GTSNPN and CDR2 SVGIG come from the germline V gene (reference sequence). The CDR3 spans 12 residues. The sample was blood. The V and J genes are TRBV30 and TRBJ1-2; D gene uncertain. The source is a woman under 30 in good health. This chain's CDR3 is CAWLATNYGYTF. The CDR3 nucleotides read TGTGCCTGGCTGGCGACTAACTATGGCTACACCTTC.